The 23 T cell receptor beta chains presented below share a single source sample, sequenced in a study of blood T cell repertoires in COVID-19. Here immunoSEQ multiplex PCR was the method, and the copy in TCRdb shows in-frame clones only, minus some. The data contain 300,000 to 350,000 clones, around 90% of them singletons. The specimen sequenced was peripheral blood. The receptors were sampled from a woman aged 25 to 45 with COVID-19, enrolled during active disease.

The chain is built from TRBV9 and TRBJ1-3; 7 nucleotides agree with TRBD1. Germline loops: CDR1 SGDLS, CDR2 YYNGEE. This CDR3 contains 15 residues. J was trimmed by 2 bases and V by 4 bases; bases with no gene match: 6. CDR3 bases: TGTGCCAGCAGCCAACCACAGGGGACTGGAAACACCATATATTTT. This encodes CASSQPQGTGNTIYF.

This chain links TRBV5-6 with TRBJ1-2, with 9 nucleotides matching TRBD1. The CDR3 covers 15 residues. Germline assignment: CDR1 SGHDT and CDR2 YYEEEE. V shed 4 bases, J shed 2 bases, and the junction held 6 bases outside the gene matches. This chain's CDR3 is CASSGQGRGNYGYTF. The CDR3 bases are TGTGCCAGCAGCGGACAGGGGAGGGGAAACTATGGCTACACCTTC.

The gene calls are TRBV29-1 and TRBJ1-1, with TRBD1 identical over 9 bases. The CDR3 extends over 14 amino acids. Trimming at V came to 7 bases and at J to 4 bases, leaving 10 bases not matched to a gene. CDR1 SQVTM and CDR2 ANQGSEA come from the germline V gene. Here the CDR3 reads CSALRDRESTEAFF. For the CDR3, the DNA is TGCAGCGCCCTCCGGGACAGGGAATCCACTGAAGCTTTCTTT.

The J gene is TRBJ1-1, the V gene TRBV15; tentatively, D is TRBD1 (5 bases). The length of the CDR3 is 17 residues. The germline CDR1 and CDR2 sequences are LNHNV and YYDKDF (reference sequence). V lost 7 bases to trimming and J lost 5 bases, with 26 bases between them. The CDR3, as DNA: TGTGCCACCACCCCACAGAACGGGACTATAGGCGGGACTGAAGCTTTCTTT. Amino acids: CATTPQNGTIGGTEAFF.

The chain is built from TRBV9 and TRBJ2-1; D is possibly TRBD1 (6 bases). This CDR3 has 15 amino acids. The germline gives CDR1 SGDLS, CDR2 YYNGEE. V dropped 0 bases and J dropped 4 bases, with 11 bases sitting between them. The DNA for the CDR3 is TGTGCCAGCAGCGTAGGAGGACAGATATACAATGAGCAGTTCTTC. Translated, it gives CASSVGGQIYNEQFF.

For the CDR3, the DNA is TGTGCCAGCAGTGAAGGACTAGCGGGACGATTTTTTAACAATGAGCAGTTCTTC. Translated, it gives CASSEGLAGRFFNNEQFF. The chain has TRBV2 and TRBJ2-1, with 11 bases matching TRBD2. V lost 1 base to trimming and J lost 5 bases; unmatched junction nucleotides: 10. The CDR3 is 18 residues long. From germline, CDR1 is SNHLY and CDR2 FYNNEI.

In this sample, this clone turned up once. The chain couples TRBV5-1 to TRBJ2-3; TRBD1 aligns across 7 bases. This CDR3 is built from 15 residues. Germline values: CDR1 SGHRS, CDR2 YFSETQ. V gave up 2 bases and J gave up 0 bases; unmatched junction bases: 3. CDR3 coding DNA: TGCGCCAGCAGCTTCCGACAGGGAAGCACAGATACGCAGTATTTT. Its translation: CASSFRQGSTDTQYF. Drawing the rest from reference TRBV5-1 and TRBJ2-3, the complete variable domain is KAGVTQTPRYLIKTRGQQVTLSCSPISGHRSVSWYQQTPGQGLQFLFEYFSETQRNKGNFPGRFSGRQFSNSRSEMNVSTLELGDSALYLCASSFRQGSTDTQYFGPGTRLTVL.

The table lists this clone with a few counts. Other DNA sequences in the sample encode the same CDR3. This chain uses TRBV19 with TRBJ1-5, with TRBD1 as a possible D gene (5 bases). Trimming pared 5 bases from V and 4 bases from J, leaving 9 bases between. In germline, CDR1 is LNHDA, CDR2 SQIVND (reference sequence). The CDR3 sequence is 13 residues long. This CDR3 reads CASSPDRNQPQHF. CDR3 nucleotide sequence: TGTGCCAGTAGTCCCGACAGAAATCAGCCCCAGCATTTT. Full variable domain (remainder filled in from reference TRBV19 and TRBJ1-5): DGGITQSPKYLFRKEGQNVTLSCEQNLNHDAMYWYRQDPGQGLRLIYYSQIVNDFQKGDIAEGYSVSREKKESFPLTVTSAQKNPTAFYLCASSPDRNQPQHFGDGTRLSIL.

This clone appeared a single time. The chain uses TRBV9 and TRBJ1-4; TRBD1 is a possible D gene (5 bases). The V gene lost 3 bases and the J gene lost 5 bases, with 17 bases spanning the gap. CDR3 length: 16 residues. The germline gives CDR1 SGDLS, CDR2 YYNGEE. CDR3 in amino acids: CASSAAGQAKNEKLFF. DNA of the CDR3: TGTGCCAGCAGCGCCGCGGGGCAGGCGAAAAATGAAAAACTGTTTTTT.

V gene TRBV3-1 (or the pseudogene TRBV3-2) combines with J gene TRBJ2-5, with 7 bases matching TRBD1. CDR3 length equals 14 residues. Germline assignment: CDR1 LGHDT and CDR2 YNNKEL (reference sequence). Trimming took 4 bases from V and 4 from J; bases not matched to a gene: 6. The DNA for the CDR3 is TGTGCCAGCAGCCCCCAGGGGGTCGGAGAGACCCAGTACTTC. It codes for CASSPQGVGETQYF.

This chain uses TRBV7-8 with TRBJ1-5; 8 bases line up with TRBD1. CDR3 size: 16 residues. Germline CDR1 is SGHVS and CDR2 is FQNEAQ. Unmatched junction bases numbered 8, after V lost 1 base and J lost 6 bases. Here the CDR3 reads CASSLVQGVGFQPQHF. CDR3 DNA: TGTGCCAGCAGCTTAGTACAGGGGGTTGGATTTCAGCCCCAGCATTTT.

Only one count was recorded for this clone. The V gene is TRBV4-1, the J gene TRBJ2-1; possible D gene TRBD2, 6 bases. V lost 6 bases and J lost 8, with 23 bases in between. Per the germline V gene, CDR1 is MGHRA and CDR2 is YSYEKL. The CDR3 covers 16 residues. The CDR3 loop reads CASRKVDAGPADEQFF. The CDR3 DNA reads TGCGCCAGCAGAAAAGTGGATGCGGGACCGGCGGATGAGCAGTTCTTC.

This chain connects TRBV6-5 to TRBJ1-1; D may be TRBD1 (6 bases). The CDR3 runs to 14 residues. Germline CDR1 MNHEY, CDR2 SVGAGI. Trimming left V 6 bases short and J 1 base short, with 12 bases between. The CDR3 sequence: CASSNRAKNTEAFF. The CDR3 nucleotides are TGTGCCAGCAGCAACAGGGCCAAGAACACTGAAGCTTTCTTT.

This sequence joins TRBV5-1 and TRBJ2-3; D is undetermined. In germline, CDR1 is SGHRS, CDR2 YFSETQ. This CDR3 region has 15 residues. The V end was cut by 0 bases, the J end by 0 bases, with 8 bases between. The CDR3 here is CASSLVRSSTDTQYF. CDR3 bases: TGCGCCAGCAGCTTGGTACGGTCGAGCACAGATACGCAGTATTTT.

The gene calls are TRBV5-1 and TRBJ2-3; TRBD2 matches at 14 bases. V trimming: 0 bases; J trimming: 8 bases; junction bases outside the gene matches: 8. Germline lookup yields CDR1 SGHRS and CDR2 YFSETQ. The CDR3 runs to 17 residues. The CDR3 protein is CASSLVGTSGSDGTQYF. CDR3 DNA sequence: TGCGCCAGCAGCTTGGTGGGGACTAGCGGGAGTGACGGTACGCAGTATTTT.

The CDR3 loop is CASSPATITEAFF. The DNA for the CDR3 is TGCGCCAGCAGTCCTGCGACAATTACTGAAGCTTTCTTT. The V gene is TRBV5-1, the J gene TRBJ1-1; D unresolved. Trimming removed 5 bases from V and 5 bases from J, with 13 bases in between. CDR3 length equals 13 residues. Per the germline V gene, CDR1 is SGHRS and CDR2 is YFSETQ.

The chain joins TRBV7-8 to TRBJ1-2; a weak D match, TRBD1 (5 bases). Germline CDR1 reads SGHVS; CDR2 reads FQNEAQ. The CDR3 runs to 15 residues. Trimming removed 0 bases at V and 6 bases at J, with 14 bases between. The CDR3 nucleotides are TGTGCCAGCAGCTTAGCGGCGGGACTGATTAATGGCTACACCTTC. Its protein product is CASSLAAGLINGYTF.

The chain carries TRBV6-6 and TRBJ1-1; a weak D match, TRBD1 (6 bases). Trimming shortened V by 9 bases and J by 6 bases, and 20 bases separated the two germline ends. The germline V gene has CDR1 MNHNY and CDR2 SVGAGI (reference sequence). There are 14 residues in the CDR3. CDR3 loop: CASVRDGGTSEAFF. The DNA of the CDR3 is TGTGCCAGTGTGAGGGATGGGGGCACGTCTGAAGCTTTCTTT.

Regarding this clone: Other DNA sequences from this sample encode an identical CDR3 as well. This chain joins TRBV5-1 and TRBJ1-5; D uncertain. Trimming cost V 4 bases and J 0 bases, with 8 bases left between them. The CDR3 covers 14 residues. Germline V gene data show CDR1 as SGHRS and CDR2 as YFSETQ. This CDR3 is CASSPGYSNQPQHF. The CDR3 DNA follows: TGCGCCAGCAGCCCGGGGTATAGCAATCAGCCCCAGCATTTT.

The chain has TRBV6-5 and TRBJ1-3; 10 bases agree with TRBD1. The V gene's germline CDR1 is MNHEY and CDR2 SVGAGI. Germline trimming cut 10 bases from V and 1 base from J; bases unmatched to any gene: 4. The CDR3 consists of 14 residues. Written as DNA, the CDR3 is TGTGCCATAGACAGGGGGCGTTCTGGAAACACCATATATTTT. It encodes CAIDRGRSGNTIYF.

The gene calls are TRBV25-1 and TRBJ1-2; weak D call: TRBD1 (5 bases). Trimming left V 8 bases short and J 7 bases short, with 17 bases between. Germline assignment: CDR1 MGHDK and CDR2 SYGVNS. The CDR3 is made up of 13 amino acids. In DNA, the CDR3 is TGTGCCAGCCATCCTCAGGGTCTAGGTGGCTACACCTTC. Amino acid sequence: CASHPQGLGGYTF.

This clone was seen once. This chain links TRBV27 with TRBJ2-1, with 7 positions matching TRBD1. V lost 9 bases to trimming and J lost 7 bases; unmatched junction nucleotides: 6. Germline V CDR1 and CDR2: MNHEY, SMNVEV (reference sequence). The CDR3 totals 12 residues. CDR3 DNA sequence: TGTGCCAGTTCCTTGGGACAGAATGAGCAGTTCTTC. Its translation is CASSLGQNEQFF.

This clone was seen only a few times. This chain connects TRBV5-8 to TRBJ1-5, with D perhaps matching TRBD1 (6 bases). Trimming stripped 4 bases from V and 1 base from J, with 12 bases between. The CDR3 is 15 amino acids. Germline CDR1 SGHTS, CDR2 YDEGEE. The CDR3 DNA follows: TGTGCCAGCAGCCGTGCTGGGGGCAGCAATCAGCCCCAGCATTTT. It translates to CASSRAGGSNQPQHF.